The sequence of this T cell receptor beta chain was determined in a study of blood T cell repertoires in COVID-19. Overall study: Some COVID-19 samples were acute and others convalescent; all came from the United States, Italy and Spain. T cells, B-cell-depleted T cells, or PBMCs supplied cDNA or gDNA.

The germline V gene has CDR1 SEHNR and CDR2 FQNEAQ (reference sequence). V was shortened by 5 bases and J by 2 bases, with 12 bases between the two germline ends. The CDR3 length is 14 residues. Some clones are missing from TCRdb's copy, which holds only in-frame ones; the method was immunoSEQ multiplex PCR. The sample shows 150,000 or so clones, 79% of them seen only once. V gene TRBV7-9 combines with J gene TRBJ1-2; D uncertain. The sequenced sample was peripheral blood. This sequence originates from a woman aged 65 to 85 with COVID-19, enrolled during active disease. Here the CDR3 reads CASSGDGGNYGYTF. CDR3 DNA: TGTGCCAGCAGCGGCGACGGAGGAAACTATGGCTACACCTTC.